This TCR beta chain derives from a study of PD-1 blockade in mismatch repair-deficient tumors. Generated by immunoSEQ multiplex PCR, the TCRdb table keeps only in-frame clones and is missing some. The table shows 120,000 or so clones, with about 88% occurring only once. The CDR3 is made up of 14 amino acids. From germline, CDR1 is LNHDA and CDR2 SQIVND (reference sequence). Unmatched junction bases numbered 7, after V lost 7 bases and J lost 6 bases. TCR sequencing covered three patients who responded to pembrolizumab. V usage is TRBV19 and J usage is TRBJ1-5; TRBD1 matches at 9 bases. This material consisted of peripheral blood, taken 72 weeks after starting pembrolizumab. This receptor was taken from an adult with mismatch repair-deficient cancer. The CDR3 spells CASTGQGGSQPQHF. CDR3 bases: TGTGCCAGTACGGGACAGGGTGGAAGTCAGCCCCAGCATTTT.